These 31 T cell receptor beta chains originate from one sample sequenced in a study of blood T cell repertoires in COVID-19. TCRdb keeps only in-frame clones here, not all; method: immunoSEQ multiplex PCR. The table lists some 160,000 clones, 75% to 90% of them singletons, with 3% to 4% in the top ten. The sequenced sample consisted of PBMCs or T cells enriched from blood (not recorded which). The source of these receptors is a woman aged 60-75 years who had recovered from COVID-19.

The CDR3 DNA follows: TGTGCCACCAGCAGAGATTCGGGCACTGAAGCTTTCTTT. Protein product: CATSRDSGTEAFF. J is TRBJ1-1 and V is TRBV15; D gene ambiguous. Trimming pared 0 bases from V and 4 bases from J, leaving 6 bases between. CDR1 is LNHNV, CDR2 YYDKDF, per germline (reference sequence). There are 13 residues in the CDR3.

The chain combines TRBV15 with TRBJ2-7; the match to TRBD1 covers 9 bases. Per germline, CDR1 LNHNV and CDR2 YYDKDF (reference sequence). The CDR3 runs 15 residues. V dropped 1 base and J dropped 5; count of bases not matched to a gene: 6. The CDR3 protein is CATSRGGTGRNEQYF. The CDR3 coding sequence is TGTGCCACCAGCAGAGGAGGGACAGGGCGCAACGAGCAGTACTTC.

This clone has just a few counts. CDR3 nucleotide sequence: TGTGCCAGCACCTTAATGGGTAGCGGGGCCTCCTACAATGAGCAGTTCTTC. This translates into CASTLMGSGASYNEQFF. V gene TRBV9 combines with J gene TRBJ2-1, with TRBD2 identical over 8 bases. CDR3 length equals 17 residues. From germline, CDR1 is SGDLS and CDR2 YYNGEE. Unmatched junction bases numbered 11, after V lost 6 bases and J lost 0 bases.

The rearrangement uses TRBV6-5 and TRBJ1-1; possibly TRBD1 for D (5 bases). This CDR3 region has 13 residues. The germline gives CDR1 MNHEY, CDR2 SVGAGI. V lost 8 bases and J 0 bases, leaving 10 bases between the germline ends. CDR3 in DNA: TGTGCCAGCGCCCAGACAGTGAACACTGAAGCTTTCTTT. Protein product: CASAQTVNTEAFF.

The chain links TRBV30 to TRBJ2-1, with TRBD1 identical over 7 bases. With 5 bases clipped from V and 5 bases from J, the junction kept 6 bases outside the gene matches. This CDR3 has 13 residues. The germline V gene has CDR1 GTSNPN and CDR2 SVGIG (reference sequence). DNA of the CDR3: TGTGCCTGGGACAGGGAACCCCACAATGAGCAGTTCTTC. Protein: CAWDREPHNEQFF.

V is TRBV7-8 and J is TRBJ1-3; D gene uncertain. Germline V gene lookup returns CDR1 SGHVS and CDR2 FQNEAQ. Trimming left V 0 bases short and J 4 bases short, with 13 bases between. This CDR3 comprises 16 residues. The CDR3 sequence: CASSLAVAGGGNTIYF. The CDR3 bases are TGTGCCAGCAGCTTAGCCGTGGCTGGCGGGGGAAACACCATATATTTT.

The chain carries TRBV3-1 (or the pseudogene TRBV3-2) and TRBJ2-5; 11 bases line up with TRBD2. The V gene's germline CDR1 is LGHDT and CDR2 YNNKEL (reference sequence). With V trimmed by 7 bases and J by 4 bases, 5 bases remained unmatched. The CDR3 extends over 14 amino acids. For the CDR3, the DNA is TGTGCCAGCAATAGCGGGGGGGTTGGAGAGACCCAGTACTTC. This encodes CASNSGGVGETQYF.

The chain couples TRBV14 to TRBJ2-2; D may be TRBD1 (6 bases). The length of the CDR3 is 16 residues. The germline V gene has CDR1 SGHDN and CDR2 FVKESK. The V end lost 4 bases, the J end lost 5 bases, and 17 bases lay between the germline ends. DNA of the CDR3: TGTGCCAGCAGCCCAAAGACCACAGGGTTTACCGGGGAGCTGTTTTTT. The encoded protein is CASSPKTTGFTGELFF.

V gene TRBV18 combines with J gene TRBJ1-3, with TRBD1 identical over 8 bases. CDR1 KGHSH and CDR2 LQKENI come from the germline V gene. Trimming at V came to 4 bases and at J to 7 bases, leaving 3 bases not matched to a gene. The CDR3 is 13 residues long. CDR3 sequence reads: CASSQDRANTIYF. The CDR3 nucleotides are TGTGCCAGCTCACAGGACAGGGCTAACACCATATATTTT.

Points on this clone: This CDR3 is also generated by other DNA sequences in the sample. V gene TRBV5-4 combines with J gene TRBJ2-3, with D possibly being TRBD2 (6 bases). CDR1 and CDR2 (germline): SGHNT, YYREEE (reference sequence). Trimming took 0 bases from V and 1 from J, leaving 6 bases between them. The length of the CDR3 is 14 residues. CDR3 sequence (DNA): TGTGCCAGCAGCTTGGCGGGGGGCACAGATACGCAGTATTTT. The encoded protein is CASSLAGGTDTQYF.

The chain couples TRBV3-1 (or the pseudogene TRBV3-2) to TRBJ1-3, with TRBD1 as a possible D gene (5 bases). Germline assignment: CDR1 LGHDT and CDR2 YNNKEL (reference sequence). V gave up 0 bases and J gave up 4 bases, with 7 bases separating them. The CDR3 has 14 amino acids. CDR3 DNA sequence: TGTGCCAGCAGCCAAGATTCAGGGGGAAACACCATATATTTT. This codes for CASSQDSGGNTIYF.

The gene calls are TRBV5-3 and TRBJ2-5; 10 bases match TRBD1. TRBV5-3 is an ORF, with its function uncertain. The CDR3 loop spans 17 amino acids. V was clipped by 7 bases and J by 5 bases; unmatched bases: 17. The CDR3 loop reads CARLKPPGTGEKETQYF. Here the CDR3 DNA reads TGTGCCAGACTAAAACCTCCGGGGACAGGGGAGAAGGAGACCCAGTACTTC.

The chain is built from TRBV30 and TRBJ1-5; TRBD1 aligns across 9 bases. CDR3 length: 15 amino acids. The V gene's germline CDR1 is GTSNPN and CDR2 SVGIG (reference sequence). Trimming cost V 3 bases and J 7 bases; bases outside gene matches: 10. The CDR3 spells CAWSRGTGRGQPQHF. For the CDR3, the DNA is TGTGCCTGGAGCCGCGGGACAGGGCGGGGGCAGCCCCAGCATTTT.

J is TRBJ2-7 and V is TRBV10-3; 7 bases match TRBD1. Germline assignment: CDR1 ENHRY and CDR2 SYGVKD. J was trimmed by 0 bases and V by 6 bases; bases with no gene match: 5. There are 14 residues in the CDR3. The chain's CDR3 is CAIRGDRDSYEQYF. CDR3 nucleotides: TGTGCCATCAGGGGTGACAGGGACTCCTACGAGCAGTACTTC.

This clone has only one observation. This chain links TRBV30 with TRBJ1-2; 7 bases agree with TRBD1. The CDR3 is 15 amino acids. After removal of 2 bases from V and 3 bases from J, the junction contained 9 bases not matched to a gene. The germline V gene encodes CDR1 GTSNPN and CDR2 SVGIG (reference sequence). The CDR3 here is CAWSRDSQGDYGYTF. CDR3 coding DNA: TGTGCCTGGAGTCGGGACAGTCAAGGGGACTATGGCTACACCTTC.

The chain combines TRBV11-2 with TRBJ2-7; possible D gene TRBD1, 6 bases. The length of the CDR3 is 14 residues. V dropped 1 base and J dropped 2 bases, with 9 bases sitting between them. CDR1 and CDR2 (germline): SGHAT, FQNNGV. DNA for the CDR3: TGTGCCAGCAGCTTAGCCGAGGGGGCCTACGAGCAGTACTTC. Its translation is CASSLAEGAYEQYF.

A single count supports this clone. The genes are TRBV5-5 and TRBJ2-3; the D gene is possibly TRBD2 (5 bases). The V end was cut by 1 base, the J end by 3 bases, with 12 bases between. Looked up from germline, CDR1 is SGHKS and CDR2 is YYEKEE (reference sequence). This CDR3 is 15 amino acids long. The CDR3 loop is CASSLNGGGTDTQYF. The CDR3 bases are TGTGCCAGCAGCTTGAACGGTGGAGGAACAGATACGCAGTATTTT. Variable domain in full (rest from reference TRBV5-5 and TRBJ2-3): DAGVTQSPTHLIKTRGQQVTLRCSPISGHKSVSWYQQVLGQGPQFIFQYYEKEERGRGNFPDRFSARQFPNYSSELNVNALLLGDSALYLCASSLNGGGTDTQYFGPGTRLTVL.

The chain joins TRBV7-2 to TRBJ1-5, with D possibly TRBD1 on 6 matching bases. Trimming removed 0 bases from V and 6 bases from J, with 9 bases in between. The length of the CDR3 is 14 residues. The germline CDR1 and CDR2 sequences are SGHTA and FQGNSA. The CDR3 DNA follows: TGTGCCAGCAGCTTAGCAGGGGGTAGTCAGCCCCAGCATTTT. It is translated as CASSLAGGSQPQHF.

This clone was seen only a few times. CDR3 residues: CASSLGRGVNQPQHF. DNA of the CDR3: TGTGCCAGCAGCTTAGGCAGGGGAGTCAATCAGCCCCAGCATTTT. This chain joins TRBV7-9 and TRBJ1-5, with a tentative D call TRBD1 (6 bases). The CDR3 runs to 15 residues. CDR1 and CDR2 from the germline V gene are SEHNR and FQNEAQ (reference sequence). V was trimmed by 1 base and J by 3 bases, leaving 10 bases between them. Variable domain in full (rest from reference TRBV7-9 and TRBJ1-5): DTGVSQNPRHKITKRGQNVTFRCDPISEHNRLYWYRQTLGQGPEFLTYFQNEAQLEKSRLLSDRFSAERPKGSFSTLEIQRTEQGDSAMYLCASSLGRGVNQPQHFGDGTRLSIL.

This clone showed up just once. The rearrangement uses TRBV4-1 and TRBJ1-5; 7 nucleotides align to TRBD1. The CDR3 is 15 residues long. Trimming removed 4 bases from V and 5 bases from J; junction bases left unmatched: 8. Germline CDR1 and CDR2: MGHRA and YSYEKL. The CDR3 loop is CASSPGQDAYQPQHF. CDR3 DNA sequence: TGCGCCAGCAGCCCTGGACAGGACGCATATCAGCCCCAGCATTTT.

This clone has a handful of counts. V is TRBV19 and J is TRBJ1-3, with D perhaps matching TRBD1 (6 bases). CDR1 and CDR2 from the germline V gene are LNHDA and SQIVND (reference sequence). This CDR3 has 14 amino acids. Trimming left V 6 bases short and J 1 base short, with 10 bases between. The CDR3 region is CASSQGGSGNTIYF. The CDR3 coding sequence is TGTGCCAGTAGCCAAGGGGGATCTGGAAACACCATATATTTT. Supplemented by reference TRBV19 and TRBJ1-3, the full variable domain reads DGGITQSPKYLFRKEGQNVTLSCEQNLNHDAMYWYRQDPGQGLRLIYYSQIVNDFQKGDIAEGYSVSREKKESFPLTVTSAQKNPTAFYLCASSQGGSGNTIYFGEGSWLTVV.

This sequence joins TRBV5-4 and TRBJ1-2, with 7 bases fitting TRBD1. The germline CDR1 and CDR2 sequences are SGHNT and YYREEE (reference sequence). The CDR3 consists of 13 residues. The V and J ends lost 2 bases and 8 bases, in that order; junction bases with no gene match: 6. This CDR3 reads CASSFDRVRGYTF. DNA for the CDR3: TGTGCCAGCAGCTTTGACAGGGTAAGAGGCTACACCTTC.

This chain links TRBV29-1 with TRBJ2-2; 9 bases align to TRBD1. The CDR3 extends over 13 amino acids. Germline V CDR1 and CDR2: SQVTM, ANQGSEA. The junction had 5 bases not matched to a gene; V was cut back by 6 bases and J by 6 bases. DNA of the CDR3: TGCAGCGTGGACCGGGACAGGGCCGGGGAGCTGTTTTTT. Amino acid sequence: CSVDRDRAGELFF.

The V gene is TRBV6-5, the J gene TRBJ2-1; possibly TRBD1 for D (6 bases). Germline V lookup: CDR1 MNHEY, CDR2 SVGAGI. Trimming took off 6 bases at V and 10 bases at J, with 19 bases between the two ends. CDR3 length: 14 residues. CDR3 residues: CASSSTKQGREQFF. The CDR3 DNA is TGTGCCAGCAGCTCGACCAAACAGGGACGGGAGCAGTTCTTC.

The V call is TRBV7-8, the J call TRBJ1-3; D is perhaps TRBD1 (5 bases). This CDR3 spans 15 amino acids. V dropped 5 bases and J dropped 0 bases, with 11 bases sitting between them. Germline lookup yields CDR1 SGHVS and CDR2 FQNEAQ. The CDR3 DNA follows: TGTGCCAGCAGCACAGGACGGACCTCTGGAAACACCATATATTTT. It encodes CASSTGRTSGNTIYF.

The CDR3 loop reads CASRLETETQYF. CDR3 DNA sequence: TGTGCCAGCAGACTAGAAACCGAGACCCAGTACTTC. The genes are TRBV2 and TRBJ2-5, with a tentative D call TRBD2 (5 bases). The CDR3 runs to 12 residues. Trimming took off 6 bases at V and 5 bases at J, with 10 bases between the two ends. Germline assignment: CDR1 SNHLY and CDR2 FYNNEI. The full variable domain, with the rest looked up from reference TRBV2 and TRBJ2-5, is EPEVTQTPSHQVTQMGQEVILRCVPISNHLYFYWYRQILGQKVEFLVSFYNNEISEKSEIFDDQFSVERPDGSNFTLKIRSTKLEDSAMYFCASRLETETQYFGPGTRLLVL.

The rearrangement uses TRBV28 and TRBJ2-1; D is perhaps TRBD2 (7 bases). The CDR3 has 14 amino acids. V was clipped by 5 bases and J by 9 bases, with 17 bases between them. Germline CDR1 reads MDHEN; CDR2 reads SYDVKM. The CDR3 nucleotides read TGTGCCAGCAGTGGGGCGGGGGCCCCTGGTGAGCAGTTCTTC. Amino acids: CASSGAGAPGEQFF.

This clone has just one count. V usage is TRBV28 and J usage is TRBJ2-7; 9 bases match TRBD1. The CDR3 loop spans 15 amino acids. With 4 bases clipped from V and 2 bases from J, the junction kept 6 bases outside the gene matches. CDR1 and CDR2 from the germline V gene are MDHEN and SYDVKM. In DNA form, the CDR3 reads TGTGCCAGCAGTTCTAACAGGGGGCAACCCTACGAGCAGTACTTC. This gives the protein CASSSNRGQPYEQYF. Based on the CDR3 plus reference TRBV28 and TRBJ2-7, the full variable domain is DVKVTQSSRYLVKRTGEKVFLECVQDMDHENMFWYRQDPGLGLRLIYFSYDVKMKEKGDIPEGYSVSREKKERFSLILESASTNQTSMYLCASSSNRGQPYEQYFGPGTRLTVT.

The chain has TRBV6-1 and TRBJ2-7, with 7 positions matching TRBD2. This CDR3 is 15 amino acids long. Germline V gives CDR1 MNHNS, CDR2 SASEGT. The V and J ends lost 1 base and 2 bases, in that order; junction bases with no gene match: 5. The CDR3 reads CASSEERDRPYEQYF. The CDR3 nucleotides read TGTGCCAGCAGTGAAGAGCGGGACCGCCCCTACGAGCAGTACTTC.

The V call is TRBV5-1, the J call TRBJ2-7, with 10 bases aligning to TRBD2. Trimming removed 4 bases from V and 3 bases from J; junction bases left unmatched: 7. CDR1 is SGHRS, CDR2 YFSETQ, per germline. The CDR3 has 15 amino acids. CDR3 DNA sequence: TGCGCCAGCAGCCCCACTAGCGGGGCCCGCTACGAGCAGTACTTC. It translates to CASSPTSGARYEQYF.

This clone appeared a few times. This chain links TRBV3-1 (or the pseudogene TRBV3-2) with TRBJ2-1; 9 bases line up with TRBD2. The germline V gene encodes CDR1 LGHDT and CDR2 YNNKEL (reference sequence). The junction had 14 bases not matched to a gene; V was cut back by 6 bases and J by 14 bases. There are 14 residues in the CDR3. DNA for the CDR3: TGTGCCAGCAGGGATACGGGGCTAGCGGGGAATGAGTTCTTC. Translating gives CASRDTGLAGNEFF.